This T cell receptor (beta chain) came from a study of blood T cell repertoires in COVID-19. The sample holds one count of this clone. Clones were read by immunoSEQ multiplex PCR, and TCRdb kept only the in-frame ones, dropping some. The table shows approximately 85,000 clones, with roughly 86% occurring only once. The CDR3 contains 20 residues. Per the germline V gene, CDR1 is SGHRS and CDR2 is YFSETQ. Trimming cost V 4 bases and J 0 bases; bases outside gene matches: 13. The sequenced sample was peripheral blood. This sequence was found in a woman of 80 years or more in a cohort sampled during active or convalescent COVID-19. The V and J genes are TRBV5-1 and TRBJ2-4; 13 nucleotides agree with TRBD2. The CDR3: CASSPYASLAGGIAKNIQYF. The CDR3 region has the DNA TGCGCCAGCAGCCCCTACGCATCACTAGCGGGAGGGATAGCCAAAAACATTCAGTACTTC.